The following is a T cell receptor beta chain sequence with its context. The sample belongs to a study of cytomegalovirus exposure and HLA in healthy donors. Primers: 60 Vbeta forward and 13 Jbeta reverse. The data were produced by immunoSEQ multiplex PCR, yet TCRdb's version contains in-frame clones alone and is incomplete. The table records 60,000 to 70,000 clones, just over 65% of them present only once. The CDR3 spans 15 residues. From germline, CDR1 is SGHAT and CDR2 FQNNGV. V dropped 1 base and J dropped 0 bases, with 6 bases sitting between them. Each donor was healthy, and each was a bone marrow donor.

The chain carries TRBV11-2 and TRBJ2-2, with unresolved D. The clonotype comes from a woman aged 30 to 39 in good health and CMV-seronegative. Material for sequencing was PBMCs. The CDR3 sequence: CASSLGQSNTGELFF. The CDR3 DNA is TGTGCCAGCAGCTTAGGCCAGTCGAACACCGGGGAGCTGTTTTTT.